The following is a T cell receptor (beta chain) sequence with its context. The CDR3 is 17 residues long. V gave up 0 bases and J gave up 1 base, with 14 bases separating them. The germline gives CDR1 KGHDR, CDR2 SFDVKD. It was with a sample-barcoded 5' primer and a J-beta primer mix that a second PCR of about 6 to 12 cycles was run. TCRdb processed the 5' RACE reads anew with MiXCR; each CDR3 protein has one entry. This sample carries about 620,000 distinct CDR3 sequences, 52% of them seen once, and the ten largest clones take 13%. This entry belongs to a study of blood T cells in healthy people across ages.

The rearrangement joins TRBV24-1 to TRBJ1-1; D not resolved. The specimen was blood. The receptor was derived from a woman aged 80 or over in good health. CDR3 sequence (DNA): TGTGCCACCAGTGATTTGGTCAGAGGGAAAGGGAACACTGAAGCTTTCTTT. Protein sequence: CATSDLVRGKGNTEAFF.